What follows are 16 T cell receptor beta chains derived from one specimen sequenced in a study of identical twins. A single record per CDR3 protein comes from TCRdb applying MiXCR to the 5' RACE reads. The top ten hold about 14% of the sample, which has about 200,000 distinct CDR3 sequences, 6% to 7% seen once. Another study also made use of these data, one on T cells expressing NK-cell markers.

Sequenced input: CD8+ T cells sorted from blood. These receptors originate from a woman aged 18-29 years in good health.

This clonotype was seen many times. V gene TRBV9 combines with J gene TRBJ2-1, with TRBD1 as a possible D gene (6 bases). CDR1 is SGDLS, CDR2 YYNGEE, per germline. V was pared by 0 bases and J by 5 bases, with 9 bases between. CDR3 length: 14 amino acids. The CDR3 is CASSVGGTNNEQFF. The CDR3 DNA sequence: TGTGCCAGCAGCGTAGGTGGGACAAACAATGAGCAGTTCTTC.

This clonotype was seen repeatedly, ten times or more. J is TRBJ2-7 and V is TRBV5-1, with a weak D call TRBD1 (6 bases). With 2 bases removed from V and 3 bases from J, the gap between germline ends came to 12 bases. Per germline, CDR1 SGHRS and CDR2 YFSETQ. This CDR3 has 14 amino acids. CDR3 protein: CASSFYTGNYEQYF. Here the CDR3 DNA reads TGCGCCAGCAGCTTTTATACAGGGAACTACGAGCAGTACTTC.

The gene calls are TRBV4-1 and TRBJ2-7; tentative D call: TRBD2 (6 bases). The ends were cut back, 0 bases at V and 7 bases at J, with 19 bases in the middle. This CDR3 is 16 amino acids long. Germline CDR1 MGHRA, CDR2 YSYEKL. CDR3 loop: CASSQDWHRESREQYF. CDR3 nucleotides: TGCGCCAGCAGCCAAGATTGGCACCGGGAGAGTAGGGAGCAGTACTTC.

The table lists this clonotype with a few counts. This chain connects TRBV20-1 to TRBJ2-7, with D possibly TRBD2 on 5 matching bases. V shed 1 base and J shed 3 bases, with 13 bases lying between them. The CDR3 contains 14 residues. CDR1 is DFQATT and CDR2 is SNEGSKA in the germline V gene (reference sequence). As DNA, the CDR3 is TGCAGTGCTAGAGGGGGAGTATCGGGCTACGAGCAGTACTTC. Translating it yields CSARGGVSGYEQYF.

This clonotype came up many times. The chain combines TRBV3-1 with TRBJ1-2; TRBD1 might be the D (6 bases). The V end lost 4 bases, the J end lost 4 bases, and 19 bases lay between the germline ends. This CDR3 spans 16 amino acids. Germline loops: CDR1 LGHDT, CDR2 YNNKEL (reference sequence). This chain's CDR3 is CASSPKQGPLGYGYTF. In DNA form, the CDR3 reads TGTGCCAGCAGCCCGAAACAGGGCCCACTGGGCTATGGCTACACCTTC.

The chain has TRBV12-3 or TRBV12-4 and TRBJ2-5; 8 bases are shared with TRBD2. The CDR3 extends over 14 amino acids. The V and J ends lost 5 bases and 2 bases, in that order; junction bases with no gene match: 4. CDR3: CASSPTSGQETQYF. The DNA of the CDR3 is TGTGCCAGCAGTCCTACTAGCGGACAAGAGACCCAGTACTTC.

The V call is TRBV12-5, the J call TRBJ2-1; D tentatively reads TRBD1 or TRBD2 (6 bases each). The germline CDR1 and CDR2 sequences are LGHNT and FRNRAP. V lost 6 bases to trimming and J lost 9 bases, with 21 bases between them. This CDR3 is 15 amino acids long. DNA for the CDR3: TGTGCTAGTGGCCCTAAGGGGGGCTTGGGGTCTGAGCAGTTCTTC. Amino acid sequence: CASGPKGGLGSEQFF.

This clonotype has only a few counts. This sequence joins TRBV20-1 and TRBJ2-1; D might be TRBD2 (7 bases). The CDR3 sequence is 11 residues long. Germline V CDR1 and CDR2: DFQATT, SNEGSKA (reference sequence). V shed 6 bases and J shed 7 bases, with 10 bases lying between them. The CDR3 region is CSAGGVNEQFF. DNA for the CDR3: TGCAGTGCAGGGGGGGTGAATGAGCAGTTCTTC.

V and J are TRBV29-1 and TRBJ2-7; the match to TRBD1 covers 7 bases. Germline trimming cut 4 bases from V and 2 bases from J; bases unmatched to any gene: 5. Germline CDR1 and CDR2: SQVTM and ANQGSEA. There are 13 residues in the CDR3. The CDR3 coding sequence is TGCAGCGTTGTCACCCAGGGGGCCTACGAGCAGTACTTC. Translating gives CSVVTQGAYEQYF.

This clonotype has at least ten counts. The chain couples TRBV12-5 to TRBJ1-6; D gene ambiguous. Germline CDR1 is LGHNT and CDR2 is FRNRAP. This CDR3 has 11 residues. V dropped 0 bases and J dropped 11 bases, with 2 bases sitting between them. CDR3 region: CASGLVPPLHF. CDR3 in DNA: TGTGCTAGTGGTTTGGTACCACCCCTCCACTTT.

V and J are TRBV9 and TRBJ2-3; 8 bases agree with TRBD2. This CDR3 region has 16 residues. Germline values: CDR1 SGDLS, CDR2 YYNGEE. Germline trimming cut 3 bases from V and 1 base from J; bases unmatched to any gene: 7. This CDR3 reads CASSEAGTRGTDTQYF. The CDR3 nucleotides read TGTGCCAGCAGCGAAGCGGGGACTAGAGGCACAGATACGCAGTATTTT.

This clonotype was seen at least ten times. This rearrangement joins TRBV11-2 to TRBJ2-1; D might be TRBD2 (5 bases). Between the trimmed V and J ends, which lost 0 bases and 3 bases, there was a span of 15 bases. The CDR3 covers 17 residues. The V gene's germline CDR1 is SGHAT and CDR2 FQNNGV. This CDR3 reads CASSLEGRSGVYNEQFF. In DNA, the CDR3 is TGTGCCAGCAGCTTAGAGGGTCGGAGCGGAGTCTACAATGAGCAGTTCTTC.

The table lists this clonotype with many counts. The genes are TRBV12-3 or TRBV12-4 and TRBJ2-2, with 7 bases aligning to TRBD2. Losses at the gene ends were 4 bases for V and 0 bases for J; bases not matched to a gene: 2. There are 15 residues in the CDR3. CDR3 loop: CASSSGLANTGELFF. In DNA form, the CDR3 reads TGTGCCAGCAGTTCCGGACTAGCGAACACCGGGGAGCTGTTTTTT.

There are a few counts of this clonotype. The chain is built from TRBV27 and TRBJ2-3; D is unclear. This CDR3 has 14 amino acids. V was cut by 0 bases and J by 4 bases, with 8 bases left in between. Per germline, CDR1 MNHEY and CDR2 SMNVEV (reference sequence). The CDR3 is CASSLSPRADTQYF. CDR3 coding DNA: TGTGCCAGCAGTTTATCTCCGAGAGCAGATACGCAGTATTTT.

The chain uses TRBV12-3 or TRBV12-4 and TRBJ2-7; a weak D match, TRBD1 (6 bases). V was trimmed by 3 bases and J by 5 bases, leaving 8 bases between them. The CDR3 runs 12 residues. The CDR3: CASSFSGDEQYF. The CDR3 DNA reads as TGTGCCAGCAGTTTTTCAGGGGACGAGCAGTACTTC.

In its sample, this clonotype was seen many times. This chain links TRBV6-4 with TRBJ1-1, with D hard to call. This CDR3 contains 13 residues. V dropped 6 bases and J dropped 4 bases, with 12 bases sitting between them. Germline lookup yields CDR1 MRHNA and CDR2 SNTAGT. The CDR3, as DNA: TGTGCCAGCAGACTAGACGGAGGCACTGAAGCTTTCTTT. Amino acids: CASRLDGGTEAFF.